This entry features one T cell receptor (beta chain) sequence. TCR sequencing covered a few patients who responded to pembrolizumab. This record comes from a study of PD-1 blockade in mismatch repair-deficient tumors. The germline gives CDR1 SEHNR, CDR2 FQNEAQ (reference sequence). The ends lost 5 bases at V and 12 bases at J; junction bases unmatched: 3. The CDR3 sequence is 11 residues long. Sequencing used immunoSEQ multiplex PCR; TCRdb keeps in-frame clones, though not all of them. Among some 130,000 clones listed, roughly 90% were seen once. The V and J genes are TRBV7-9 and TRBJ2-4; 8 bases align to TRBD1. This material consisted of peripheral blood, taken 72 weeks after starting pembrolizumab. This receptor was taken from an adult with mismatch repair-deficient cancer. The CDR3 region is CASSQDRGQYF. CDR3 DNA sequence: TGTGCCAGCAGCCAAGACAGGGGTCAGTACTTC.